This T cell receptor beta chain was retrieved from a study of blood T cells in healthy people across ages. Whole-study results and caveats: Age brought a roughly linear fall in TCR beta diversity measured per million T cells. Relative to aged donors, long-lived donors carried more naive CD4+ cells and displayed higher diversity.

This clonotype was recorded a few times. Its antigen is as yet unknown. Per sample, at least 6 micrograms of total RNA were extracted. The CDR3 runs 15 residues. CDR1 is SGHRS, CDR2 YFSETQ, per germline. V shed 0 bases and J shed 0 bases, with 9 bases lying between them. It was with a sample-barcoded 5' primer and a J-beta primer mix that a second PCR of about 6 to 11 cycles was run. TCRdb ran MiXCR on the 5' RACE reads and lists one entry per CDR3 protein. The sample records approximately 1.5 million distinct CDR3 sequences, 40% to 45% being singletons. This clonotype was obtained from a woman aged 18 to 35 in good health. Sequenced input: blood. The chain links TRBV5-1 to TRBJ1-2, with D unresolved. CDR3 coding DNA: TGCGCCAGCAGCTTGGATGCCGGAGCTAACTATGGCTACACCTTC. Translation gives CASSLDAGANYGYTF.